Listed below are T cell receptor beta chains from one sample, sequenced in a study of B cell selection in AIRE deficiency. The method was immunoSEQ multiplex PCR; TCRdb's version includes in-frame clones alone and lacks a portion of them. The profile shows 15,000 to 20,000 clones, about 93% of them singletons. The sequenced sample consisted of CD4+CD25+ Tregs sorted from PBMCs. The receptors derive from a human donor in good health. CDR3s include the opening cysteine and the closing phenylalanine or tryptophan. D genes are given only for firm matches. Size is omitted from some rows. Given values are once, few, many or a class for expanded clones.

CDR3 protein: CASSSYLWDRAYTIYF
CDR3 DNA: TGTGCCAGCAGCTCTTATTTGTGGGACAGGGCTTACACCATATATTTT
J gene: TRBJ1-3
V gene: TRBV7-2
clone size: -
D gene: TRBD1

CDR3 protein: CASRQVIREKLFF
CDR3 DNA: TGTGCCAGCCGACAGGTGATCCGAGAAAAACTGTTTTTT
J gene: TRBJ1-4
V gene: TRBV6-1
clone size: -
D gene: -

CDR3 protein: CASSQVRIGQASEAFF
CDR3 DNA: TGCGCCAGCAGCCAAGTTAGAATTGGACAGGCTAGCGAAGCTTTCTTT
J gene: TRBJ1-1
V gene: TRBV4-1
clone size: -
D gene: TRBD1

CDR3 protein: CASSLTGRVDTQYF
CDR3 DNA: TGTGCCAGCAGCTTAACCGGGAGGGTAGATACGCAGTATTTT
J gene: TRBJ2-3
V gene: TRBV7-3
clone size: -
D gene: TRBD2

CDR3 protein: CASRTIGTGETGELFF
CDR3 DNA: TGCGCCAGCAGAACGATCGGGACAGGTGAAACCGGGGAGCTGTTTTTT
J gene: TRBJ2-2
V gene: TRBV4-3
clone size: -
D gene: TRBD1

CDR3 protein: CASRRTGLNTEAFF
CDR3 DNA: TGTGCCAGCAGAAGGACAGGGTTGAACACTGAAGCTTTCTTT
J gene: TRBJ1-1
V gene: TRBV6-6
clone size: -
D gene: TRBD1

CDR3 protein: CASSFGLGNEQFF
CDR3 DNA: TGTGCCAGCAGCTTTGGATTGGGCAATGAGCAGTTCTTC
J gene: TRBJ2-1
V gene: TRBV7-2
clone size: -
D gene: -

CDR3 protein: CASTRVMNTEAFF
CDR3 DNA: TGTGCCAGCACCAGGGTGATGAACACTGAAGCTTTCTTT
J gene: TRBJ1-1
V gene: TRBV6-1
clone size: -
D gene: -

CDR3 protein: CASAKTGTKNIQYF
CDR3 DNA: TGTGCCAGCGCTAAGACAGGCACCAAAAACATTCAGTACTTC
J gene: TRBJ2-4
V gene: TRBV28
clone size: -
D gene: -

CDR3 protein: CASSVGLAEETQYF
CDR3 DNA: TGTGCCAGCAGCGTAGGATTAGCGGAAGAGACCCAGTACTTC
J gene: TRBJ2-5
V gene: TRBV9
clone size: -
D gene: -

CDR3 protein: CASSFGSGSGGQYF
CDR3 DNA: TGTGCCAGCAGCTTCGGTAGCGGATCCGGAGGGCAGTACTTC
J gene: TRBJ2-7
V gene: TRBV5-4
clone size: -
D gene: -

CDR3 protein: CATQDRTNQPQHF
CDR3 DNA: TGTGCCACACAGGACAGGACTAATCAGCCCCAGCATTTT
J gene: TRBJ1-5
V gene: TRBV6-6
clone size: -
D gene: TRBD1

CDR3 protein: CASSLLAISSYEQYF
CDR3 DNA: TGTGCCAGCAGCTTGCTAGCGATAAGCTCCTACGAGCAGTACTTC
J gene: TRBJ2-7
V gene: TRBV7-2
clone size: -
D gene: -

CDR3 protein: CASPDNRYYEQYF
CDR3 DNA: TGTGCCAGCCCGGACAACCGATACTACGAGCAGTACTTC
J gene: TRBJ2-7
V gene: TRBV6-1
clone size: -
D gene: -

CDR3 protein: CASSLSWALGGGYYGYTF
CDR3 DNA: TGTGCCAGCAGTTTGTCGTGGGCGTTGGGGGGAGGCTACTATGGCTACACCTTC
J gene: TRBJ1-2
V gene: TRBV28
clone size: -
D gene: -

CDR3 protein: CASSYSDSTDTQYF
CDR3 DNA: TGTGCCAGCAGTTACTCGGACAGCACAGATACGCAGTATTTT
J gene: TRBJ2-3
V gene: TRBV6-5
clone size: once
D gene: -

CDR3 protein: CASSIYREGTEAFF
CDR3 DNA: TGCGCCAGCAGCATTTACAGGGAAGGAACTGAAGCTTTCTTT
J gene: TRBJ1-1
V gene: TRBV5-1
clone size: few
D gene: -

CDR3 protein: CASSIRPGPMNTEAFF
CDR3 DNA: TGTGCCAGTAGTATTCGTCCGGGCCCCATGAACACTGAAGCTTTCTTT
J gene: TRBJ1-1
V gene: TRBV19
clone size: -
D gene: -

CDR3 protein: CASSPLTVGSYNEQFF
CDR3 DNA: TGTGCCAGCTCACCACTAACCGTAGGGTCCTACAATGAGCAGTTCTTC
J gene: TRBJ2-1
V gene: TRBV18
clone size: -
D gene: -

CDR3 protein: CASSWDGASGNTIYF
CDR3 DNA: TGCGCCAGCAGCTGGGACGGGGCTTCGGGCAACACCATATATTTT
J gene: TRBJ1-3
V gene: TRBV5-1
clone size: few
D gene: -

CDR3 protein: CASSLLGAGANVLTF
CDR3 DNA: TGTGCCAGCAGTTTATTAGGGGCCGGGGCCAACGTCCTGACTTTC
J gene: TRBJ2-6
V gene: TRBV27
clone size: few
D gene: -

CDR3 protein: CASSPSPEPRLYGYTF
CDR3 DNA: TGTGCCAGCTCACCCTCCCCCGAGCCCCGGCTCTATGGCTACACCTTC
J gene: TRBJ1-2
V gene: TRBV18
clone size: -
D gene: -

CDR3 protein: CASSALAGLYNEQFF
CDR3 DNA: TGTGCCAGCAGCGCACTAGCGGGACTCTACAATGAGCAGTTCTTC
J gene: TRBJ2-1
V gene: TRBV9
clone size: -
D gene: TRBD2

CDR3 protein: CASSPLGKSNEQFF
CDR3 DNA: TGTGCCAGCAGTCCCCTAGGGAAATCCAATGAGCAGTTCTTC
J gene: TRBJ2-1
V gene: TRBV28
clone size: -
D gene: -

CDR3 protein: CSARLAREQYF
CDR3 DNA: TGCAGTGCTCGACTAGCTCGCGAGCAGTACTTC
J gene: TRBJ2-7
V gene: TRBV20-1
clone size: -
D gene: TRBD2

CDR3 protein: CASSLAYSGANVLTF
CDR3 DNA: TGTGCCAGCAGCTTAGCTTACTCTGGGGCCAACGTCCTGACTTTC
J gene: TRBJ2-6
V gene: TRBV7-3
clone size: -
D gene: -

CDR3 protein: CASSLWRGGGYTF
CDR3 DNA: TGTGCCAGCAGTTTATGGCGGGGCGGTGGCTACACCTTC
J gene: TRBJ1-2
V gene: TRBV27
clone size: -
D gene: -

CDR3 protein: CASSRQGAVETQYF
CDR3 DNA: TGTGCCAGCAGCAGACAGGGGGCAGTAGAGACCCAGTACTTC
J gene: TRBJ2-5
V gene: TRBV13
clone size: -
D gene: TRBD1

CDR3 protein: CASSLTGQDGGIQYF
CDR3 DNA: TGTGCCAGCAGCTTAACCGGACAGGACGGAGGAATTCAGTACTTC
J gene: TRBJ2-4
V gene: TRBV7-2
clone size: -
D gene: TRBD1

CDR3 protein: CASSPGLAVIYNEQFF
CDR3 DNA: TGCGCCAGCAGCCCCGGACTAGCGGTTATCTACAATGAGCAGTTCTTC
J gene: TRBJ2-1
V gene: TRBV4-3
clone size: once
D gene: TRBD2

CDR3 protein: CASSRDRGPTDTQYF
CDR3 DNA: TGTGCCAGCAGCCGCGACAGGGGGCCTACAGATACGCAGTATTTT
J gene: TRBJ2-3
V gene: TRBV11-3
clone size: -
D gene: TRBD1

CDR3 protein: CASSEVRAGELFF
CDR3 DNA: TGTGCCAGCAGTGAGGTACGCGCCGGGGAGCTGTTTTTT
J gene: TRBJ2-2
V gene: TRBV2
clone size: -
D gene: -

CDR3 protein: CASSAGLAGRYEQYF
CDR3 DNA: TGTGCCAGCAGCGCGGGACTAGCGGGCCGCTACGAGCAGTACTTC
J gene: TRBJ2-7
V gene: TRBV11-1
clone size: once
D gene: TRBD2

CDR3 protein: CASSLSGGIYNEQFF
CDR3 DNA: TGCGCCAGCAGCTTGTCGGGAGGGATCTACAATGAGCAGTTCTTC
J gene: TRBJ2-1
V gene: TRBV5-1
clone size: -
D gene: TRBD2

CDR3 protein: CASSAIGDSPLHF
CDR3 DNA: TGTGCCAGCAGTGCGATTGGGGATTCACCCCTCCACTTT
J gene: TRBJ1-6
V gene: TRBV6-6
clone size: -
D gene: -

CDR3 protein: CSGMTSGGETQYF
CDR3 DNA: TGCAGCGGCATGACTAGCGGGGGGGAGACCCAGTACTTC
J gene: TRBJ2-5
V gene: TRBV29-1
clone size: -
D gene: TRBD2

CDR3 protein: CASSFVDSYEQYF
CDR3 DNA: TGTGCCAGCAGCTTTGTAGATTCCTACGAGCAGTACTTC
J gene: TRBJ2-7
V gene: TRBV5-6
clone size: -
D gene: -

CDR3 protein: CAIKRQMPGTEAFF
CDR3 DNA: TGTGCCATCAAGCGACAGATGCCTGGAACTGAAGCTTTCTTT
J gene: TRBJ1-1
V gene: TRBV10-3
clone size: -
D gene: -

CDR3 protein: CASSTLSGGGYEQYF
CDR3 DNA: TGTGCCAGCAGCACACTCTCGGGGGGCGGGTACGAGCAGTACTTC
J gene: TRBJ2-7
V gene: TRBV7-8
clone size: -
D gene: -

CDR3 protein: CASSGGAGDEKLFF
CDR3 DNA: TGCGCCAGCAGCGGGGGGGCTGGGGACGAAAAACTGTTTTTT
J gene: TRBJ1-4
V gene: TRBV5-1
clone size: -
D gene: -

CDR3 protein: CASSIALDRVSEQYF
CDR3 DNA: TGTGCCAGTAGTATTGCCTTGGACAGAGTCAGCGAGCAGTACTTC
J gene: TRBJ2-7
V gene: TRBV19
clone size: once
D gene: -